One and the same sample provided the 28 T cell receptor beta chains below, sequenced in a study of T cell clonality in common variable immunodeficiency (dated by TCRdb to about 2015). Libraries were constructed by the immunoSEQ multiplex PCR assay. TCRdb mirrors the immuneACCESS table, restricted to in-frame sequences. Some clones are absent from its copies; in checked studies, under half trace to an unresolved V gene, and the reason for the others is unknown. The data table for this sample lists around 15,000 clones. The top ten hold approximately 4.4% of the sample. These receptors are not linked to any known antigen. Study-wide conclusions, independent of this receptor: Fewer deletions and N-nucleotide insertions were reportedly observed in CVID TCRbeta sequences, and highly modified clones with 13 or more V deletions were reportedly absent from CVID TCRbeta sequences.

Specimen: peripheral blood mononuclear cells. These receptors were collected from a human donor with common variable immunodeficiency.

CDR3 DNA, as far as it was read: TGCGCCAGCAGTCAAGTCCGGGGACAGCAAACCTACGAG. Encoded protein: CASSQVRGQQTYE. The complete CDR3 reads CASSQVRGQQTYEQYF. The chain carries TRBV23-1 and TRBJ2-7; 7 nucleotides match TRBD1. Read data end 3 residues before the CDR3 end; the end is taken from the germline J gene. TRBV23-1 is recorded as an ORF, its role being uncertain. Unmatched junction bases numbered 9, after V lost 2 bases and J lost 2 bases. This CDR3 is 16 amino acids long.

Note on this clone: The read comes to an end 3 residues before the CDR3 does, leaving the germline J gene to fill in the end. The V call is TRBV9, the J call TRBJ2-7; D is perhaps TRBD1 (6 bases). Germline-derived CDR1 and CDR2 are SGDLS and YYNGEE. V lost 1 base, J lost 0 bases, and 8 bases lay in between. This CDR3 has 14 residues. The sequenced part of the CDR3 DNA is TGTGCCAGCAGCGTAACAGGGAGCTCCTACGAG. It yields the protein CASSVTGSSYE. From start to end, the CDR3 is CASSVTGSSYEQYF.

Comments on this clone: The read halts 3 residues ahead of the CDR3 end, with the missing end drawn from the germline J gene. The chain employs TRBV6-2 or TRBV6-3 and TRBJ1-1; possible D gene TRBD1, 6 bases. Per the germline V gene, CDR1 is MNHEY and CDR2 is SVGEGT. The V end was cut by 6 bases, the J end by 0 bases, with 17 bases between. CDR3 size: 16 residues. The chain's CDR3 is CASSPEGGPLNTEAFF. The covered CDR3 bases are TGTGCCAGCAGCCCGGAGGGGGGGCCCTTGAACACTGAA.

This clone ranks as medium-sized in terms of frequency. The CDR3 is cut off 3 residues early in the read; its end comes from the germline J gene. The chain recombines TRBV14 with TRBJ2-5; D gene unclear. V lost 4 bases and J lost 5, with 5 bases in between. The CDR3 runs to 11 residues. The germline CDR1 and CDR2 sequences are SGHDN and FVKESK. CDR3 loop: CASSLVETQYF. The DNA read from the CDR3 is TGTGCCAGCAGCCTCGTGGAGACC.

Measured by frequency, this clone is medium-sized. Coverage ceases 3 residues before the CDR3 finishes, and the germline J gene fills in the end. The chain links TRBV19 to TRBJ1-1; 9 nucleotides agree with TRBD1. CDR1 is LNHDA and CDR2 is SQIVND in the germline V gene (reference sequence). Trimming cost V 4 bases and J 3 bases; bases outside gene matches: 9. CDR3 size: 16 residues. The CDR3 bases that were read are TGTGCCAGTAGTAGGATTACAGGGGGCACGGACACTGAA. As protein: CASSRITGGTDTE. The full-length CDR3 reads as CASSRITGGTDTEAFF.

On this clone itself: The read comes to an end 3 residues before the CDR3 does, leaving the germline J gene to fill in the end. The chain recombines TRBV20-1 with TRBJ2-1; 10 nucleotides line up with TRBD2. Looked up from germline, CDR1 is DFQATT and CDR2 is SNEGSKA (reference sequence). The CDR3 covers 16 residues. J lost 8 bases, V lost 6 bases, and 16 bases had no gene match. The CDR3 region is CSAEGTAGGPGDEQFF. The CDR3 DNA, read in part, is TGCAGTGCCGAGGGGACAGCGGGAGGGCCAGGGGATGAG.

Remarks on this clone: The read stops 3 residues short of the end of the CDR3; the missing end is completed from the germline J gene. The rearrangement uses TRBV5-1 and TRBJ2-2; 13 positions agree with TRBD2. This CDR3 contains 18 residues. Germline CDR1 is SGHRS and CDR2 is YFSETQ. Trimming cost V 3 bases and J 2 bases; bases outside gene matches: 7. The covered CDR3 bases are TGCGCCAGCAGCTCTGGACTAGCGGGGGCCATCAACACCGGGGAG. It encodes CASSSGLAGAINTGE. The complete CDR3 protein is CASSSGLAGAINTGELFF.

Comment on this clone: Sequencing ends 3 residues short of the CDR3 end; the germline J gene provides the rest. This rearrangement joins TRBV19 to TRBJ1-6; TRBD1 might be the D (6 bases). Trimming took off 7 bases at V and 2 bases at J, with 12 bases between the two ends. Germline-derived CDR1 and CDR2 are LNHDA and SQIVND (reference sequence). This CDR3 contains 15 residues. The CDR3: CASTPGAAYNSPLHF. The CDR3 bases that were read are TGTGCCAGTACCCCAGGGGCGGCCTATAATTCACCC.

This clone is deemed medium-sized by its frequency. The read falls 3 residues short of the CDR3 end, and the missing part is taken from the germline J gene. This chain links TRBV12-3 or TRBV12-4 with TRBJ2-1; D might be TRBD1 (6 bases). The CDR3 is 12 residues long. V lost 5 bases to trimming and J lost 9 bases, with 11 bases between them. CDR3 amino acids: CASSPGTSEQFF. The CDR3 bases that were read are TGTGCCAGCAGTCCCGGGACAAGTGAG.

This clone is medium-sized (0.01 to 0.1%) by frequency. The read terminates 3 residues before the CDR3 end, so the remaining end is supplied by the germline J gene. The V gene is TRBV18, the J gene TRBJ1-5; 9 positions agree with TRBD1. V shed 3 bases and J 6 bases; nucleotides not matched to a gene: 3. The CDR3 extends over 14 amino acids. The germline V gene encodes CDR1 KGHSH and CDR2 LQKENI. The CDR3: CASSPTGGSQPQHF. The CDR3 DNA, read in part, is TGTGCCAGCTCACCTACAGGGGGCTCTCAGCCC.

Concerning this clone: The CDR3 end is not reached by the read, which stops 3 residues before it; the germline J gene fills it in. V and J are TRBV19 and TRBJ2-1; unclear D gene. The CDR3 sequence is 15 residues long. CDR1 is LNHDA and CDR2 is SQIVND in the germline V gene (reference sequence). Trimming removed 1 base at V and 4 bases at J, with 11 bases between. The sequenced CDR3 bases are TGTGCCAGTAGTATAGGCTCCTCTAGATACAATGAG. Its translation is CASSIGSSRYNE. The whole CDR3 is CASSIGSSRYNEQFF. Supplemented by reference TRBV19 and TRBJ2-1, the full variable domain reads DGGITQSPKYLFRKEGQNVTLSCEQNLNHDAMYWYRQDPGQGLRLIYYSQIVNDFQKGDIAEGYSVSREKKESFPLTVTSAQKNPTAFYLCASSIGSSRYNEQFFGPGTRLTVL.

CDR3 DNA, as far as it was read: TGTGCCAGTAGCCTACTCTCGGGACAGGGTAAGACTAACTATGGC. Amino acids: CASSLLSGQGKTNYG. The whole CDR3 is CASSLLSGQGKTNYGYTF. This sequence joins TRBV19 and TRBJ1-2; 9 bases align to TRBD1. The read is 3 residues too short to cover the CDR3 end, so that end is filled in from the germline J gene. The CDR3 contains 18 residues. The germline gives CDR1 LNHDA, CDR2 SQIVND (reference sequence). V gave up 6 bases and J gave up 0 bases; unmatched junction bases: 14.

According to its frequency, this clone is medium-sized (0.01 to 0.1%). The DNA ends 3 residues before the CDR3 does, and the rest of the CDR3 is filled in from the germline J gene. The chain carries TRBV19 and TRBJ1-5, with 9 bases that match TRBD1. Germline CDR1 reads LNHDA; CDR2 reads SQIVND (reference sequence). The J segment lost 9 bases and the V segment lost 3 bases, leaving 6 bases of the junction unmatched. The CDR3 loop spans 14 amino acids. CDR3 region: CASSMGQGKGPQHF. The part of the CDR3 DNA that was read is TGTGCCAGTAGTATGGGACAGGGAAAGGGGCCC.

Worth noting for this clone: The CDR3 end is not reached by the read, which stops 3 residues before it; the germline J gene fills it in. This chain uses TRBV7-2 with TRBJ2-5; 8 positions agree with TRBD2. Germline CDR1 and CDR2: SGHTA and FQGNSA. V dropped 4 bases and J dropped 5; count of bases not matched to a gene: 9. The length of the CDR3 is 15 residues. The DNA read from the CDR3 is TGTGCCAGCAGCTCCAGCGGGGGAGGTGGTGAGACC. Translating gives CASSSSGGGGET. Given in full, the CDR3 is CASSSSGGGGETQYF.

To note about this clone: Read sequence stops 3 residues before the CDR3 end, and the germline J gene provides the missing end. The V call is TRBV2, the J call TRBJ2-3; TRBD1 is a possible D gene (6 bases). Trimming stripped 6 bases from V and 2 bases from J, with 15 bases between. Germline values: CDR1 SNHLY, CDR2 FYNNEI. The CDR3 is 15 amino acids. CDR3 region: CASSDLGQSTDTQYF. CDR3 DNA, as far as it was read: TGTGCCAGCAGCGACCTCGGACAGTCCACAGATACG.

In regard to this clone: The sequenced fragment ends 3 residues before the CDR3 boundary, so the rest is inferred from the germline J gene. V usage is TRBV20-1 and J usage is TRBJ2-7, with D perhaps TRBD2 (6 bases). Germline CDR1 is DFQATT and CDR2 is SNEGSKA (reference sequence). The V and J ends lost 3 bases and 3 bases respectively, with 9 bases between them. This CDR3 is built from 12 residues. The sequenced part of the CDR3 DNA is TGCAGTGCTAGTAGCGGCGGCTACGAG. Its protein product is CSASSGGYE. The full CDR3 reads CSASSGGYEQYF.

Details on this clone: The missing CDR3 end, 3 residues past where the read stops, is filled in from the germline J gene. This chain links TRBV7-8 with TRBJ2-2; tentatively, D is TRBD1 (6 bases). This CDR3 is built from 15 residues. The ends were cut back, 3 bases at V and 3 bases at J, with 11 bases in the middle. The V gene's germline CDR1 is SGHVS and CDR2 FQNEAQ. This CDR3 is CASSLGQGYTGELFF. The CDR3 DNA, read in part, is TGTGCCAGCAGCTTGGGTCAGGGGTACACCGGGGAG.

Details on this clone: The read halts 3 residues ahead of the CDR3 end, with the missing end drawn from the germline J gene. This chain joins TRBV2 and TRBJ1-1; D not certain. Looked up from germline, CDR1 is SNHLY and CDR2 is FYNNEI. The V and J ends lost 3 bases and 5 bases respectively, with 10 bases between them. This CDR3 is 13 amino acids long. The CDR3 spells CASSEGRGTEAFF. CDR3 bases read: TGTGCCAGCAGTGAGGGCAGAGGGACTGAA.

Worth noting for this clone: From the germline J gene comes the end of the CDR3, since the read stops 3 residues before it. The chain joins TRBV20-1 to TRBJ2-5, with TRBD2 matching 7 bases. J gave up 2 bases and V 0 bases, and 6 bases lay outside the gene matches. The germline V gene has CDR1 DFQATT and CDR2 SNEGSKA (reference sequence). The CDR3 consists of 15 residues. This CDR3 is CSARELGGGQETQYF. The part of the CDR3 DNA that was read is TGCAGTGCTAGAGAATTGGGGGGAGGGCAAGAGACC.

About this clone itself: The CDR3 end lies 3 residues beyond the end of the read and is filled in from the germline J gene. This chain joins TRBV7-3 and TRBJ2-2; D not resolved. V dropped 6 bases and J dropped 5 bases, with 4 bases sitting between them. Germline assignment: CDR1 SGHTA and CDR2 FQGTGA. The CDR3 runs to 11 residues. The DNA read from the CDR3 is TGTGCCAGCAGTTCAACCGGGGAG. Translating gives CASSSTGE. The CDR3 as a whole reads CASSSTGELFF.

A word on this clone: The read stops 3 residues short of the end of the CDR3; the missing end is completed from the germline J gene. The chain carries TRBV7-9 and TRBJ2-7; 8 bases line up with TRBD2. Germline CDR1 and CDR2: SEHNR and FQNEAQ (reference sequence). V was pared by 5 bases and J by 6 bases, with 6 bases of the junction left unmatched. The CDR3 consists of 13 residues. Incomplete CDR3 DNA: TGTGCCAGCAGCGGGGGGACTAGAAGCGAG. Amino acid sequence: CASSGGTRSE. The CDR3, in full, reads CASSGGTRSEQYF.

To note about this clone: The read finishes 3 residues shy of the CDR3 end, and the germline J gene is used to complete it. This chain links TRBV29-1 with TRBJ2-5, with D possibly TRBD2 on 6 matching bases. The CDR3 sequence is 16 residues long. V shed 6 bases and J shed 5 bases, with 25 bases lying between them. CDR1 and CDR2 (germline): SQVTM, ANQGSEA. The covered CDR3 bases are TGCAGCGTCCTCTCCGTTTGGGGGGACCTGGGGGAGACC. This gives the protein CSVLSVWGDLGET. The whole CDR3 is CSVLSVWGDLGETQYF.

Notes on this clone: Sequencing ends 3 residues short of the CDR3 end; the germline J gene provides the rest. This rearrangement joins TRBV3-1 (or the pseudogene TRBV3-2) to TRBJ2-1; 14 positions agree with TRBD2. Germline trimming cut 0 bases from V and 3 bases from J; bases unmatched to any gene: 7. The V gene's germline CDR1 is LGHDT and CDR2 YNNKEL (reference sequence). The CDR3 length is 19 residues. The CDR3: CASSQEPGTSGRGYNEQFF. CDR3 bases read: TGTGCCAGCAGCCAAGAGCCCGGGACTAGCGGGAGAGGCTACAATGAG.

Measured by frequency, this clone is medium-sized. Read data end 3 residues before the CDR3 end; the end is taken from the germline J gene. The J gene is TRBJ1-1, the V gene TRBV5-4; 7 bases line up with TRBD1. Germline-derived CDR1 and CDR2 are SGHNT and YYREEE (reference sequence). The CDR3 has 15 residues. Germline trimming cut 3 bases from V and 1 base from J; bases unmatched to any gene: 6. This CDR3 is CASSSKRDRNTEAFF. The DNA read from the CDR3 is TGTGCCAGCAGCTCGAAGCGGGACAGGAACACTGAA.

About this clone itself: The read ends 3 residues shy of where the CDR3 ends; the end is completed using the germline J gene. V and J are TRBV18 and TRBJ2-7, with 9 nucleotides matching TRBD1. Trimming took 2 bases from V and 2 from J; bases not matched to a gene: 4. There are 15 residues in the CDR3. Germline lookup yields CDR1 KGHSH and CDR2 LQKENI. The CDR3: CASSPEGQGTYEQYF. CDR3 DNA (partial): TGTGCCAGCTCACCAGAGGGACAGGGAACCTACGAG. The full variable domain, in which reference TRBV18 and TRBJ2-7 provide the parts outside the CDR3, is NAGVMQNPRHLVRRRGQEARLRCSPMKGHSHVYWYRQLPEEGLKFMVYLQKENIIDESGMPKERFSAEFPKEGPSILRIQQVVRGDSAAYFCASSPEGQGTYEQYFGPGTRLTVT.

A word on this clone: The read ends 3 residues before the CDR3 terminus; that terminus is restored from the germline J gene. The rearrangement joins TRBV19 to TRBJ1-2, with 7 positions matching TRBD1. This CDR3 is 15 amino acids long. The ends lost 5 bases at V and 0 bases at J; junction bases unmatched: 6. Looked up from germline, CDR1 is LNHDA and CDR2 is SQIVND (reference sequence). The CDR3 spells CASSPTGRSNYGYTF. The part of the CDR3 DNA that was read is TGTGCCAGTAGTCCGACAGGGCGATCTAACTATGGC.

To note about this clone: The read comes to an end 3 residues before the CDR3 does, leaving the germline J gene to fill in the end. The chain couples TRBV7-2 to TRBJ1-6, with D possibly TRBD1 on 5 matching bases. Trimming cost V 2 bases and J 9 bases, with 11 bases left between them. This CDR3 has 14 residues. Germline V CDR1 and CDR2: SGHTA, FQGNSA. CDR3: CASSLTQGVSPLHF. CDR3 DNA (partial): TGTGCCAGCAGCTTAACGCAGGGCGTTTCACCC.

On this clone itself: The read comes to an end 3 residues before the CDR3 does, leaving the germline J gene to fill in the end. The rearrangement uses TRBV6-4 and TRBJ1-2, with D tentatively TRBD1 (5 bases). Germline loops: CDR1 MRHNA, CDR2 SNTAGT. Deletions cut 3 bases from V and 4 bases from J, with 12 bases between. This CDR3 contains 14 residues. CDR3 loop: CASSERGGSYGYTF. The sequenced CDR3 bases are TGTGCCAGCAGTGAAAGGGGTGGGAGCTATGGC.